This entry lists 2 T cell receptor beta chains sequenced from one sample in a study of beta chain features in type 1 diabetes. The sequenced template was cDNA made from the entire isolated RNA. Using immunoSEQ multiplex PCR, the repertoire was profiled, and TCRdb retains in-frame clones only, with some absent. The sample consists of approximately 140,000 clones, around 50% of them appearing once. The source material was Tregs from blood. All receptors come from a man between 18 and 35 years old in good health.

The sample holds a few counts of this clone. The chain couples TRBV7-6 to TRBJ1-2, with TRBD1 identical over 8 bases. CDR3 length: 18 residues. Germline trimming cut 5 bases from V and 4 bases from J; bases unmatched to any gene: 18. Germline V gene lookup returns CDR1 SGHVS and CDR2 FNYEAQ. CDR3: CASSPDPPGTGWTYGYTF. CDR3 in DNA: TGTGCCAGCAGCCCCGACCCCCCCGGGACAGGTTGGACCTATGGCTACACCTTC.

This clone was seen only a few times. The chain uses TRBV28 and TRBJ1-3; no definite D call. The CDR3 length is 14 residues. The germline gives CDR1 MDHEN, CDR2 SYDVKM. Between the trimmed V and J ends, which lost 5 bases and 2 bases, there was a span of 10 bases. The CDR3 is CASSPMAPGNTIYF. In DNA, the CDR3 is TGTGCCAGCAGTCCCATGGCTCCTGGAAACACCATATATTTT.